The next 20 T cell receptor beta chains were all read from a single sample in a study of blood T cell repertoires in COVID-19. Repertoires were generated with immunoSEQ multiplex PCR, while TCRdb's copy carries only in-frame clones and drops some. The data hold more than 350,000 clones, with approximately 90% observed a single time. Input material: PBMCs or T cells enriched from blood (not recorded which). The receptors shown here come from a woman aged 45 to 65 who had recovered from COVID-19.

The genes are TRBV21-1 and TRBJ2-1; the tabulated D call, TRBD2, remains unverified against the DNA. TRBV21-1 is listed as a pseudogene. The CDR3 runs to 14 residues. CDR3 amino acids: CARTPGTERNEQFF. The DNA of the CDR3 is TGTGCCCGGACTCCCGGAACCGAGCGCAATGAGCAGTTCTTC.

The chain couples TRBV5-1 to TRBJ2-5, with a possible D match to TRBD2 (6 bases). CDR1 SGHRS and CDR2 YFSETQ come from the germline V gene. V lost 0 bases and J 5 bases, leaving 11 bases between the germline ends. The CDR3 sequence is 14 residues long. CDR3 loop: CASSLVSGWETQYF. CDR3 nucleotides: TGCGCCAGCAGCTTGGTTAGCGGTTGGGAGACCCAGTACTTC.

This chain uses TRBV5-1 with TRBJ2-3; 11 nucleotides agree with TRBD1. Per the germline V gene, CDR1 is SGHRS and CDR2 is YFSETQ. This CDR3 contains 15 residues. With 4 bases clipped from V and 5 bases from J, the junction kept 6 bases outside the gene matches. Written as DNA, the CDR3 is TGCGCCAGCAGCAACCGGGACAGGGGGGTAGATACGCAGTATTTT. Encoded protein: CASSNRDRGVDTQYF.

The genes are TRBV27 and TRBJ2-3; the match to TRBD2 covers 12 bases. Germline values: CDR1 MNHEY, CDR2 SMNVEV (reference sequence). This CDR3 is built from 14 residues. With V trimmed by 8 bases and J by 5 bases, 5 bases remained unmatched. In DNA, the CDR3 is TGTGCCAGCCGTCCGGGACTAGCGGGAGATACGCAGTATTTT. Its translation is CASRPGLAGDTQYF.

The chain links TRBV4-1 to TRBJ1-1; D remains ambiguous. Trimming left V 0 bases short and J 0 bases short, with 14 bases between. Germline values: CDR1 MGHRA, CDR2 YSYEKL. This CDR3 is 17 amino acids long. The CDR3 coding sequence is TGCGCCAGCAGCCAAGAGACGGCGGGCGTACTGAACACTGAAGCTTTCTTT. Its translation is CASSQETAGVLNTEAFF.

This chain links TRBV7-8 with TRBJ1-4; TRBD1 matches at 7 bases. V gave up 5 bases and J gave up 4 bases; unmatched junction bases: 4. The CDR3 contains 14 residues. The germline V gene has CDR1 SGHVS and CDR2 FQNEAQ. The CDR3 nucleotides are TGTGCCAGCAGCCACGGGACAGATAATGAAAAACTGTTTTTT. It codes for CASSHGTDNEKLFF.

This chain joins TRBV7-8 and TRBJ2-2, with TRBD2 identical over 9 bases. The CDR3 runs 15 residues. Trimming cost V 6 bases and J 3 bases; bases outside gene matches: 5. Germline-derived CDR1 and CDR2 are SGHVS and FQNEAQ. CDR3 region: CASSRAGGYTGELFF. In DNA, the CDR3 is TGTGCCAGCAGTAGAGCGGGGGGCTACACCGGGGAGCTGTTTTTT.

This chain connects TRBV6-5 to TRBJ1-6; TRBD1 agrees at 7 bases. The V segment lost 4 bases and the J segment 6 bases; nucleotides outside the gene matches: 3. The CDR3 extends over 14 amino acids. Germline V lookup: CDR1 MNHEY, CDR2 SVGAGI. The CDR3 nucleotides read TGTGCCAGCAGTTCGGGACAGAGTAATTCACCCCTCCACTTT. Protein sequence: CASSSGQSNSPLHF.

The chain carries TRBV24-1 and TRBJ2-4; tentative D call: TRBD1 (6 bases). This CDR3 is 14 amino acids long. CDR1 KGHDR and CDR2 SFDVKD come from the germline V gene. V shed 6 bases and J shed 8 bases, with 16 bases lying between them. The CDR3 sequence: CATSPGALNDIQYF. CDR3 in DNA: TGTGCCACCAGTCCAGGGGCCCTTAACGACATTCAGTACTTC.

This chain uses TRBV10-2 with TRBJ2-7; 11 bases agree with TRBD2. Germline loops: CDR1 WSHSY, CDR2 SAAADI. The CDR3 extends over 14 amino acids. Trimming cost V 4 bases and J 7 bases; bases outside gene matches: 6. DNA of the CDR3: TGCGCCAGCAGTGTTACTAGCGGGGGTGATGAGCAGTACTTC. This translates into CASSVTSGGDEQYF.

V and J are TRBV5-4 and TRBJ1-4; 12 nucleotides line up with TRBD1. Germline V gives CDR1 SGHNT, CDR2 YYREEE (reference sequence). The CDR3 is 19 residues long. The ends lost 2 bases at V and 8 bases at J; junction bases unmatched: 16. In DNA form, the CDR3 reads TGTGCCAGCAGCTTCCTTCCGGGACAGGGGGCCCCGGGGAAGGAAAAACTGTTTTTT. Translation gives CASSFLPGQGAPGKEKLFF.

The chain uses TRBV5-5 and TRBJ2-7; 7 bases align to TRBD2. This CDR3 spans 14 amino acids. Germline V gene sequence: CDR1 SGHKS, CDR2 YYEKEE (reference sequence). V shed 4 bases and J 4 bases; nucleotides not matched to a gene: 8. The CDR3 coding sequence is TGTGCCAGCAGCCGCCTGTGGGGGGGATACGAGCAGTACTTC. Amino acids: CASSRLWGGYEQYF.

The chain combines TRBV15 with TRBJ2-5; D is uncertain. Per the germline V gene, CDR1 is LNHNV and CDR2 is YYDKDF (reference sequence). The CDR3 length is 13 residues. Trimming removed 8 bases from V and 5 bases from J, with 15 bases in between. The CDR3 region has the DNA TGTGCCACCTCAACAGAACCCTCGGAGACCCAGTACTTC. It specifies CATSTEPSETQYF.

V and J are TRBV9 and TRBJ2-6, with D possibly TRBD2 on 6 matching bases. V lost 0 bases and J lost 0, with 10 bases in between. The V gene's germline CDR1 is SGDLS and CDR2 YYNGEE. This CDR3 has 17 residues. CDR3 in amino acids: CASSVVGGPSGANVLTF. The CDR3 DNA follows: TGTGCCAGCAGCGTAGTCGGGGGTCCCTCTGGGGCCAACGTCCTGACTTTC.

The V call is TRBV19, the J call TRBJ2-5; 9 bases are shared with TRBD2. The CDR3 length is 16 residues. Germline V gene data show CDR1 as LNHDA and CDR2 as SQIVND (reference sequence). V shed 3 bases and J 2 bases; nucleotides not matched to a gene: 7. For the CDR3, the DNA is TGTGCCAGTAGTATGTGGAGCGGGGGGTGGCAAGAGACCCAGTACTTC. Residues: CASSMWSGGWQETQYF.

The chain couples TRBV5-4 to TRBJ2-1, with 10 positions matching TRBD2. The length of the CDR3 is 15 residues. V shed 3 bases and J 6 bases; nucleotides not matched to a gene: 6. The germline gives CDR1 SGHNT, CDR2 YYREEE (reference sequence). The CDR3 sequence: CASSSAGGPFNEQFF. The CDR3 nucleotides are TGTGCCAGCAGCTCAGCGGGGGGGCCGTTCAATGAGCAGTTCTTC.

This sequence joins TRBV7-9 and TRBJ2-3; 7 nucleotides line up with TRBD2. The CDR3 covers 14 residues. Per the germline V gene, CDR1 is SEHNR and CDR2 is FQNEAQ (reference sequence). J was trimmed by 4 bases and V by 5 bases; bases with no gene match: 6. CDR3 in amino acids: CASSAGLVSDTQYF. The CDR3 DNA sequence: TGTGCCAGCAGCGCAGGACTAGTTTCAGATACGCAGTATTTT.

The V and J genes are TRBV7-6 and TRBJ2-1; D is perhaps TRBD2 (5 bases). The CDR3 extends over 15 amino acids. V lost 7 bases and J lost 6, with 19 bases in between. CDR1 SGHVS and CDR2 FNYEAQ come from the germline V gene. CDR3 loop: CASTQIPGEGNEQFF. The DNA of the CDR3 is TGTGCCAGCACCCAGATTCCCGGAGAGGGCAATGAGCAGTTCTTC.

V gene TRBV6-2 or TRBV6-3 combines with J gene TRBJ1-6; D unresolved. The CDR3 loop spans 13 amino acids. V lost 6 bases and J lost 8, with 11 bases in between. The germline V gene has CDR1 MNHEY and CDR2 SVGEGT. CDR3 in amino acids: CASSLTMDSPLHF. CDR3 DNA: TGTGCCAGCAGCCTTACTATGGATTCACCCCTCCACTTT.

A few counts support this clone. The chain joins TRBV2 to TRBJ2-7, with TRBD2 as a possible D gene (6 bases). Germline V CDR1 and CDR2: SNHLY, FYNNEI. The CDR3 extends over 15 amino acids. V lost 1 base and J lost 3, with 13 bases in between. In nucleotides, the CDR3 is TGTGCCAGCAGTGAAGGGCCTGCTAGCGACTACGAGCAGTACTTC. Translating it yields CASSEGPASDYEQYF.